This T cell receptor (beta chain) is drawn from a study of T cells in Graves' hyperthyroidism and ophthalmopathy. Losses at the gene ends were 7 bases for V and 10 bases for J; bases not matched to a gene: 14. Germline V gives CDR1 SGHDN, CDR2 FVKESK. CDR3 size: 14 residues. The source material, RNA transcripts, was used to amplify TCR beta CDR3 regions. The study used the HTBI primer set for a first-round RT-PCR of the TCR CDR3. TCRdb processed the multiplex PCR reads anew with MiXCR; each CDR3 protein has one entry. The sample lists approximately 600,000 distinct CDR3 sequences, approximately 15% occurring once. As regards this clonotype: A much larger clone differs by one base, so this may be a read error.

Sequencing input: blood. This rearrangement joins TRBV14 to TRBJ1-1; 8 bases line up with TRBD1. The TCR was taken from a woman between 25 and 40 years old with Graves' hyperthyroidism that later progressed to Graves' ophthalmopathy. CDR3 sequence (DNA): TGTGCCAGCAACGGGAGAAGACAGGGGATACTAGCTTTCTTT. Its protein is CASNGRRQGILAFF.